This T cell receptor beta chain emerged from a study of blood T cell repertoires in COVID-19. Study-level information: Whether acute or convalescent, the COVID-19 samples came from the United States, Italy and Spain.

Germline V gives CDR1 MDHEN, CDR2 SYDVKM. CDR3 size: 16 residues. Trimming left V 5 bases short and J 0 bases short, with 14 bases between. Assay used: immunoSEQ multiplex PCR; TCRdb lists only in-frame clones, some missing. The sample includes 200,000 to 250,000 clones, around 83% seen only once; the top ten take 7.4%. The clonotype was recovered from a woman aged 45 to 65 with acute or convalescent COVID-19. The sequenced sample consisted of peripheral blood. The chain combines TRBV28 with TRBJ2-4; tentative D call: TRBD2 (5 bases). CDR3 in amino acids: CASSPGGSLAKNIQYF. For the CDR3, the DNA is TGTGCCAGCAGTCCGGGTGGGAGCCTAGCCAAAAACATTCAGTACTTC.